This T cell receptor (beta chain) came from a study of blood T cells in healthy people across ages. About the research overall: Template switching recovered approximately one barcoded beta molecule for every two T cells.

The CDR3 is 14 amino acids. V was clipped by 3 bases and J by 0 bases, with 7 bases between them. The second PCR ran roughly 7 to 11 cycles with a sample-barcoded 5' primer and J-beta primers. In TCRdb, the 5' RACE reads were re-called with MiXCR into one record per CDR3 protein. The sample carries approximately 900,000 distinct CDR3 sequences, around 49% recorded once. This receptor was obtained from a young man in good health. Sequencing was performed on blood. This rearrangement joins TRBV12-3 or TRBV12-4 to TRBJ2-3; D ambiguous. CDR3 amino acids: CASSFRVSTDTQYF. DNA of the CDR3: TGTGCCAGCAGTTTTAGAGTGAGCACAGATACGCAGTATTTT.